This TCR beta chain was sequenced for a study of OX40 agonist ivuxolimab in advanced cancers. Study-wide background: Those enrolled were less than 85% male, with a mean age of 60 years and ages from about 20 to 85. Antecedent anti-PD-1, anti-PD-L1 or anti-CTLA-4 therapy was permissible, with over 35% having received some. Findings of the study overall: CD8+ T cells were the subset that, on average, had more expanded clones than CD4+.

Turning to this clone: Its cognate antigen is unknown.

V was cut by 0 bases and J by 8 bases, with 10 bases left in between. Germline assignment: CDR1 MGHRA and CDR2 YSYEKL. CDR3 size: 14 residues. Sequenced by immunoSEQ multiplex PCR; TCRdb stores in-frame clones only, minus some. The data contain approximately 33,000 clones, more than 85% of them seen just once; the ten biggest clones take up about two fifths. This sequence joins TRBV4-1 and TRBJ1-4; tentatively, D is TRBD1 (5 bases). Sequencing was performed on CD4+ or CD8+ T cells sorted from blood, taken in a trial of the OX40 agonist ivuxolimab. This TCR was sampled from an adult with an advanced solid tumor such as melanoma, head and neck, liver or kidney cancer. DNA for the CDR3: TGCGCCAGCAGCCAAGATAGGGACGAGGAAAAACTGTTTTTT. Its protein product is CASSQDRDEEKLFF.